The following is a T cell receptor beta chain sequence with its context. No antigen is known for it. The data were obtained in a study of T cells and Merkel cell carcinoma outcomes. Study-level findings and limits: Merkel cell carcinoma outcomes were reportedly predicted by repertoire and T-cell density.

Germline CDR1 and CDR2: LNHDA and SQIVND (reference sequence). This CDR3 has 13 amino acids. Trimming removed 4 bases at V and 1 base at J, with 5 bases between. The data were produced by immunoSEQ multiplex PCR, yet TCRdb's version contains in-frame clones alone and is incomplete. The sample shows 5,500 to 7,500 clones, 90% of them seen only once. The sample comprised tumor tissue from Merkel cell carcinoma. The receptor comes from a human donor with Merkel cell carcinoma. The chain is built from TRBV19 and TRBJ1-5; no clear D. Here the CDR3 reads CASSRASNQPQHF. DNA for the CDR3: TGTGCCAGTAGTAGGGCCAGCAATCAGCCCCAGCATTTT. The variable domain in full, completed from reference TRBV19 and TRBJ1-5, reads DGGITQSPKYLFRKEGQNVTLSCEQNLNHDAMYWYRQDPGQGLRLIYYSQIVNDFQKGDIAEGYSVSREKKESFPLTVTSAQKNPTAFYLCASSRASNQPQHFGDGTRLSIL.